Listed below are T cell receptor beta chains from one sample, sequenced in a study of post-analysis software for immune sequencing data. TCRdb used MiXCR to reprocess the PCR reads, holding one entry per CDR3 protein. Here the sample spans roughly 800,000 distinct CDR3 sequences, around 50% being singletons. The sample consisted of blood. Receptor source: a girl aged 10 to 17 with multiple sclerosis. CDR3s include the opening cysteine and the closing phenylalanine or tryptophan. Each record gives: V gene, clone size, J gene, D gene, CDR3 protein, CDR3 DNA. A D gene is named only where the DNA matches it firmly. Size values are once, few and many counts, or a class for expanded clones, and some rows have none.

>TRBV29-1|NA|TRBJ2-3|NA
CSVEVAPDTQYF
TGCAGCGTTGAAGTGGCGCCAGATACGCAGTATTTT
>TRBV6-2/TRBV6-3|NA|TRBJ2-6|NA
CVSSYLQGANVLTF
TGTGTCAGCAGTTACCTGCAGGGAGCCAACGTCCTGACTTTC
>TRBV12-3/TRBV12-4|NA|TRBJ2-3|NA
CASSLRQAHTQYF
TGTGCCAGCAGTTTAAGGCAGGCCCATACGCAGTATTTT
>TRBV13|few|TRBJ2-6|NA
CASSLTSGANVLTF
TGTGCCAGCAGCTTAACCTCTGGGGCCAACGTCCTGACTTTC
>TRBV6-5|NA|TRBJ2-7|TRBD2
CAGSYSATSGTDYEQYF
TGTGCCGGCAGTTACTCCGCGACTAGCGGGACTGACTACGAGCAGTACTTC
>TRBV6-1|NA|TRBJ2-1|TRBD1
CASSEAHRGQPFF
TGTGCCAGCAGTGAAGCGCACAGGGGGCAACCGTTCTTC
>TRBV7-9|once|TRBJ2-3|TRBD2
CASSSSGLAGASDTQYF
TGTGCCAGCAGCTCCTCGGGACTAGCGGGAGCATCAGATACGCAGTATTTT
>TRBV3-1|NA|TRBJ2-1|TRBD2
CASSQTSGSEQFF
TGTGCCAGCAGCCAAACTAGCGGGAGCGAGCAGTTCTTC
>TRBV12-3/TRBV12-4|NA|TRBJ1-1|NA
CASLPSLGDTEAFF
TGTGCCAGCCTCCCATCTCTGGGGGACACTGAAGCTTTCTTT
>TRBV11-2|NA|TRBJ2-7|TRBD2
CASSLGTSGTLSYEQYF
TGTGCCAGCAGCTTAGGAACTAGCGGGACGCTCTCCTACGAGCAGTACTTC
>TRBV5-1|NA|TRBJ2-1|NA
CASSDRIPGNEQFF
TGCGCCAGCAGCGACCGGATCCCTGGCAATGAGCAGTTCTTC
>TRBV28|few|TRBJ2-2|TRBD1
CASSPGTGGTGELFF
TGTGCCAGCAGCCCCGGGACAGGGGGTACCGGGGAGCTGTTTTTT
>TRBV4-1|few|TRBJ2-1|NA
CASSQDPPADNEQFF
TGCGCCAGCAGCCAAGATCCCCCGGCAGACAATGAGCAGTTCTTC
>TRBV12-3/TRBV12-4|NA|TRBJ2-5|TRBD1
CASSMTGSGATQYF
TGTGCCAGCAGTATGACAGGGTCCGGCGCGACCCAGTACTTC
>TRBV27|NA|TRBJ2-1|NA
CASSPFRNNEQFF
TGTGCCAGCAGTCCCTTCAGGAACAATGAGCAGTTCTTC
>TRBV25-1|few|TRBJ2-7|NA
CASSEATRGYEQYF
TGTGCCAGCAGTGAAGCCACTCGGGGCTACGAGCAGTACTTC
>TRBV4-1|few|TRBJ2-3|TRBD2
CASSQREGADTQYF
TGCGCCAGCAGCCAAAGGGAGGGCGCAGATACGCAGTATTTT
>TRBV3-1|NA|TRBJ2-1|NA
CASSQDPGVSLFF
TGTGCCAGCAGCCAAGATCCAGGGGTGTCCTTGTTCTTC
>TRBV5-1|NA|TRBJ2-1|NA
CASSLIGGGEYNEQFF
TGCGCCAGCAGCTTAATCGGAGGGGGCGAGTACAATGAGCAGTTCTTC
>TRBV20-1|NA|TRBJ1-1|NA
CSASGGDTEAFF
TGCAGTGCTAGCGGGGGCGACACTGAAGCTTTCTTT
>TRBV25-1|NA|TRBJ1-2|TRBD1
CASEMDRAYGYTF
TGTGCCAGCGAGATGGACAGGGCCTATGGCTACACCTTC
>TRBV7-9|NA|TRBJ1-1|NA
CASSLERDTEAFF
TGTGCCAGCAGCTTAGAGAGGGACACTGAAGCTTTCTTT
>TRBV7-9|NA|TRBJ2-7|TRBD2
CASSWTSGSSYEQYF
TGTGCCAGCAGCTGGACTAGCGGAAGCTCCTACGAGCAGTACTTC
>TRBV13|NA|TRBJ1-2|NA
CASSLQGVDYGYTF
TGTGCCAGCAGCCTACAGGGAGTGGACTATGGCTACACCTTC
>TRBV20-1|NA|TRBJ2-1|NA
CSARDGSLARGNNEQFF
TGCAGTGCTAGAGATGGGTCTCTAGCCCGGGGAAACAATGAGCAGTTCTTC
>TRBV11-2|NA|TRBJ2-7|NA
CASSFGLQNSYEQYF
TGTGCCAGCAGCTTTGGCCTTCAGAACTCCTACGAGCAGTACTTC
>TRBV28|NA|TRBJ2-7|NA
CASRRAGASYEQYF
TGTGCCAGCAGGCGGGCAGGGGCCTCCTACGAGCAGTACTTC